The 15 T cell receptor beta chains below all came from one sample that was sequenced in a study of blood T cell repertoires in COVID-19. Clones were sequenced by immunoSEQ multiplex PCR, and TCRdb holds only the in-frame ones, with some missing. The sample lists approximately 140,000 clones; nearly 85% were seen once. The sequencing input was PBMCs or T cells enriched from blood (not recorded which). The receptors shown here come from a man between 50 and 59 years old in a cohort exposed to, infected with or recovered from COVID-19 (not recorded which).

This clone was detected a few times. DNA of the CDR3: TGCGCCAGCAGGCGGACTAGCGGGGGGCCCACAGATACGCAGTATTTT. Translating gives CASRRTSGGPTDTQYF. The chain joins TRBV5-1 to TRBJ2-3; 14 positions agree with TRBD2. The CDR3 totals 16 residues. The junction had 4 bases not matched to a gene; V was cut back by 5 bases and J by 2 bases. The germline V gene encodes CDR1 SGHRS and CDR2 YFSETQ.

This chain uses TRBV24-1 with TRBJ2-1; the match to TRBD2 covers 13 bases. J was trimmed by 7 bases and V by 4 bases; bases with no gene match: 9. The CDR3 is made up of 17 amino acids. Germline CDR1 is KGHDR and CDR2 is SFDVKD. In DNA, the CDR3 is TGTGCCACCAGTGACCCGAGACTAGCGGGAGGTCGAAATGAGCAGTTCTTC. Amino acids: CATSDPRLAGGRNEQFF.

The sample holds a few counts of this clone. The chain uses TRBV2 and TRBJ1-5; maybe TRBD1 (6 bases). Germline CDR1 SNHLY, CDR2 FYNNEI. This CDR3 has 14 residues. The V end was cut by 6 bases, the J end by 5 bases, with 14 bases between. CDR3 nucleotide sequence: TGTGCCAGCAGGGCCGGGACAAGGGATCAGCCCCAGCATTTT. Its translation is CASRAGTRDQPQHF.

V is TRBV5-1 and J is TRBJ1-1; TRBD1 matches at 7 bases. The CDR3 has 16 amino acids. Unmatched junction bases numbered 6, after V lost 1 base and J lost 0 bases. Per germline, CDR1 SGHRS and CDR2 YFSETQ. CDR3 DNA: TGCGCCAGCAGCTTGTTGGGGACAGACATGAACACTGAAGCTTTCTTT. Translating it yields CASSLLGTDMNTEAFF.

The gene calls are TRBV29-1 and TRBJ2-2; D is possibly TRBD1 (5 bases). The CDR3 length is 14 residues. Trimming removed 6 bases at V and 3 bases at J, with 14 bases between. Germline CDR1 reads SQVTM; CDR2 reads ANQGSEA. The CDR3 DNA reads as TGCAGCGTAGGGGCGCCAACCGACACCGGGGAGCTGTTTTTT. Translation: CSVGAPTDTGELFF.

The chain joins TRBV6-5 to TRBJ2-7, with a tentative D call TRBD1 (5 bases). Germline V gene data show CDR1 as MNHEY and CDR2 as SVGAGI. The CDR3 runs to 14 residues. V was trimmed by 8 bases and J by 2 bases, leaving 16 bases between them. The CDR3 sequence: CASFSAGWTYEQYF. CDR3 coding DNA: TGTGCCAGCTTCTCGGCAGGGTGGACCTACGAGCAGTACTTC.

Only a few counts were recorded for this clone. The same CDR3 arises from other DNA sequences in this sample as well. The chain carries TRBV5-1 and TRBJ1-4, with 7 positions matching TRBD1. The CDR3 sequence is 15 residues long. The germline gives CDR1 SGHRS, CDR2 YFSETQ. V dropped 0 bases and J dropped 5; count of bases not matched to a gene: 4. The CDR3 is CASSLGTGVNEKLFF. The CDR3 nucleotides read TGCGCCAGCAGCTTGGGGACAGGAGTAAATGAAAAACTGTTTTTT.

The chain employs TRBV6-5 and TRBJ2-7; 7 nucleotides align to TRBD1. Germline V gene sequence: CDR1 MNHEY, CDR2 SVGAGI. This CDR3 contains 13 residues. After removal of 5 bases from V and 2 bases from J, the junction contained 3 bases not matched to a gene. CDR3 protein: CASSRDSPYEQYF. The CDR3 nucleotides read TGTGCCAGCAGTCGGGACAGTCCCTACGAGCAGTACTTC.

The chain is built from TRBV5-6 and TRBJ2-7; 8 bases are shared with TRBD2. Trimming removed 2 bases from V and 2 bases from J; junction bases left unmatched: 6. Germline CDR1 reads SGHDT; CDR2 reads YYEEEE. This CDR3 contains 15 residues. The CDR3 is CASSFQTSEPYEQYF. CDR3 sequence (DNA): TGTGCCAGCAGCTTCCAGACTAGCGAACCCTACGAGCAGTACTTC.

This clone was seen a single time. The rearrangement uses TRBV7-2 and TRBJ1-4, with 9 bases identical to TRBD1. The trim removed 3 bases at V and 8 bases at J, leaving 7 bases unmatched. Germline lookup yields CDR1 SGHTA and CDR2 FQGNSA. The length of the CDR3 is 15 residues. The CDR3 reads CASSLNRGHGEKLFF. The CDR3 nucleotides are TGTGCCAGCAGCTTGAACAGGGGGCACGGCGAAAAACTGTTTTTT.

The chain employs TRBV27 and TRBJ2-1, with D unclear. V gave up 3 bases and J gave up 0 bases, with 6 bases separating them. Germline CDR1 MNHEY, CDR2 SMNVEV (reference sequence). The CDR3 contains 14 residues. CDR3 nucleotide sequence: TGTGCCAGCAGTTTGCGTGGCTCCTACAATGAGCAGTTCTTC. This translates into CASSLRGSYNEQFF.

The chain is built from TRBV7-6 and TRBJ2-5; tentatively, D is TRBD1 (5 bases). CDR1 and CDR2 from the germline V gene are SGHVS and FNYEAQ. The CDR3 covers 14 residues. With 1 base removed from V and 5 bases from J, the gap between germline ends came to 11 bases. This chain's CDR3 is CASSLVVGRETQYF. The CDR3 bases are TGTGCCAGCAGCTTAGTGGTGGGGCGGGAGACCCAGTACTTC.

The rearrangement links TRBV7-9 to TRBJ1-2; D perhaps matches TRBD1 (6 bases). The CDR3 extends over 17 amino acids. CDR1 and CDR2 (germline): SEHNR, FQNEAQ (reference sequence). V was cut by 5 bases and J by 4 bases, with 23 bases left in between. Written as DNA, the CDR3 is TGTGCCAGCAGCCCATCGGACAGTACTATTCCCGCCTATGGCTACACCTTC. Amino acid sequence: CASSPSDSTIPAYGYTF. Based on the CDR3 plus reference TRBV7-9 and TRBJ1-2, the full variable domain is DTGVSQNPRHKITKRGQNVTFRCDPISEHNRLYWYRQTLGQGPEFLTYFQNEAQLEKSRLLSDRFSAERPKGSFSTLEIQRTEQGDSAMYLCASSPSDSTIPAYGYTFGSGTRLTVV.

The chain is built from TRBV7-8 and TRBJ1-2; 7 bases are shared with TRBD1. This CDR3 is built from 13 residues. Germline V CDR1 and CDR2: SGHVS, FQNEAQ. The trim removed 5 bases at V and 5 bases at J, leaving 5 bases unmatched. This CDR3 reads CASSTGQLYGYTF. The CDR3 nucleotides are TGTGCCAGCAGCACGGGACAGCTTTATGGCTACACCTTC.

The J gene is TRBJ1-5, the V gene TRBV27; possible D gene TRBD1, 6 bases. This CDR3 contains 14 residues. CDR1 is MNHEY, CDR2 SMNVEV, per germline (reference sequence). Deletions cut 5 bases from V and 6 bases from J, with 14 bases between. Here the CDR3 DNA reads TGTGCCAGCAGTCGACGGGGGGCAACTCAGCCCCAGCATTTT. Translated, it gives CASSRRGATQPQHF.